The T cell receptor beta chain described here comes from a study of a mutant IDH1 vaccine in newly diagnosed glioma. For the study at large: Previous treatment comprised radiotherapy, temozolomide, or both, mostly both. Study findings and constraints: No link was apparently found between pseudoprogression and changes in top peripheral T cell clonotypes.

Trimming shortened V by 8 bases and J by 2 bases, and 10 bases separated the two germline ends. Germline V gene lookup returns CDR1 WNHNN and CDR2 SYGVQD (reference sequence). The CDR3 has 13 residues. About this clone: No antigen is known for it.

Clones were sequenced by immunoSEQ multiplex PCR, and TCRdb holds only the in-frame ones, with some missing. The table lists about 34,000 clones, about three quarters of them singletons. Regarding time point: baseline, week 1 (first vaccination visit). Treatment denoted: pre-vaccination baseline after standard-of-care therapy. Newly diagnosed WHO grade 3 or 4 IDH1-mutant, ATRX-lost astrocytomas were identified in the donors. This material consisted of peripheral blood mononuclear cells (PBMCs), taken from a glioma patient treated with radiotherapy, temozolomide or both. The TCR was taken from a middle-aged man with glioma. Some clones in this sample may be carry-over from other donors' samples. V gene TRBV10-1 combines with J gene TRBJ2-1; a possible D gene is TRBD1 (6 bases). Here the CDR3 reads CASFRGTYNEQFF. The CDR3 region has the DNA TGCGCCAGCTTCAGGGGCACCTACAATGAGCAGTTCTTC.